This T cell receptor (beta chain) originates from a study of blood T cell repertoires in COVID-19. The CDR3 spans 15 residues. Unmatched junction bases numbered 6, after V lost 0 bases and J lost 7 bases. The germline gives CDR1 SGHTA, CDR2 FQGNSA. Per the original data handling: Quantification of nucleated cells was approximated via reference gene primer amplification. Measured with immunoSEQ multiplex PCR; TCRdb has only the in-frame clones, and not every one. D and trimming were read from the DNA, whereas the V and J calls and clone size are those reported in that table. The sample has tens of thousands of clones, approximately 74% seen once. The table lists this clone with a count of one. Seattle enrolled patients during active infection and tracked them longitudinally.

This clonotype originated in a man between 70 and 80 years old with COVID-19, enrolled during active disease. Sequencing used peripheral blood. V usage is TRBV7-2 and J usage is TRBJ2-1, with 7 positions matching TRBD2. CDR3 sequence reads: CASSLASGTTNEQFF. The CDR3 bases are TGTGCCAGCAGCTTAGCCTCCGGGACTACGAATGAGCAGTTCTTC. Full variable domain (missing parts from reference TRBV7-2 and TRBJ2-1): GAGVSQSPSNKVTEKGKDVELRCDPISGHTALYWYRQSLGQGLEFLIYFQGNSAPDKSGLPSDRFSAERTGGSVSTLTIQRTQQEDSAVYLCASSLASGTTNEQFFGPGTRLTVL.